This entry is about one T cell receptor beta chain. These data belong to a study of T cell changes during pregnancy in multiple sclerosis. Produced via immunoSEQ multiplex PCR; TCRdb's table is partial and in-frame only. This sample has 55,000 to 65,000 clones, with over 90% found just once. Source: peripheral blood, taken in the first trimester of pregnancy. The TCR originated in a female donor with multiple sclerosis, enrolled in a pregnancy study.

The CDR3 nucleotides are TGTGCCAGCAGCTTAGAGGCAGGAGAAAAACTGTTTTTT. The encoded protein is CASSLEAGEKLFF. The genes are TRBV7-2 and TRBJ1-4; D ambiguous. The length of the CDR3 is 13 residues. Trimming pared 1 base from V and 8 bases from J, leaving 8 bases between. Per germline, CDR1 SGHTA and CDR2 FQGNSA. Looking up the rest from reference TRBV7-2 and TRBJ1-4 gives the full variable domain: GAGVSQSPSNKVTEKGKDVELRCDPISGHTALYWYRQSLGQGLEFLIYFQGNSAPDKSGLPSDRFSAERTGGSVSTLTIQRTQQEDSAVYLCASSLEAGEKLFFGSGTQLSVL.